This T cell receptor (beta chain) was identified during a study of blood T cells in healthy people across ages. This clonotype appeared a few times. Its specificity is unknown. Study-level findings and limits: Strongly correlated with naive T cell percentage was TCR beta diversity. It was the long-lived donors that had more naive CD4+ cells and higher diversity than aged donors.

Together with a sample-barcoded 5' primer, a J-beta primer mix was included in a second PCR lasting about 7 to 11 cycles. In TCRdb, the 5' RACE reads were re-called with MiXCR into one record per CDR3 protein. The table lists about 810,000 distinct CDR3 sequences, approximately 35% of them singletons. The germline V gene encodes CDR1 DFQATT and CDR2 SNEGSKA (reference sequence). This CDR3 comprises 14 residues. V dropped 0 bases and J dropped 2 bases, with 11 bases sitting between them. The TCR sequence derives from a man between 18 and 29 years old in good health. J is TRBJ2-7 and V is TRBV20-1; D ambiguous. Material: blood. The CDR3 spells CSARDPTGTYEQYF. The CDR3 region has the DNA TGCAGTGCTAGAGATCCTACTGGCACCTACGAGCAGTACTTC.